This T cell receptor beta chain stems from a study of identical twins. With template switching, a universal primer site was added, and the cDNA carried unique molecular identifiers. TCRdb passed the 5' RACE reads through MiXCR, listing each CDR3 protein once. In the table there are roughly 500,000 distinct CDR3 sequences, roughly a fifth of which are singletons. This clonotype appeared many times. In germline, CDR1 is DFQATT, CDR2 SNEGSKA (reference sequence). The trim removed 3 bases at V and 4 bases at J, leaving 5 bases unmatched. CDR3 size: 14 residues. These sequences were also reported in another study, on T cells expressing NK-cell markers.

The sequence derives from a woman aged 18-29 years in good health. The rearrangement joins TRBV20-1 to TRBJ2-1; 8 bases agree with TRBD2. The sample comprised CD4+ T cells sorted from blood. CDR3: CSARVAGTYNEQFF. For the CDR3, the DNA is TGCAGTGCTAGGGTAGCGGGGACTTACAATGAGCAGTTCTTC.